This T cell receptor beta chain was retrieved from a study of blood T cells in healthy people across ages. Study-wide results and limits: The long-lived group displayed more naive CD4+ cells, plus higher diversity, than the aged donors did.

Donors each provided ten milliliters of peripheral blood. Deletions cut 4 bases from V and 12 bases from J, with 16 bases between. Germline CDR1 SGHDT, CDR2 YYEEEE. This CDR3 comprises 13 residues. A note on this clonotype: Its antigen is not identified.

Combining a sample-barcoded 5' primer with a J-beta primer mix, a second PCR ran for about 6 to 11 cycles. TCRdb itself ran the 5' RACE reads through MiXCR, one entry per CDR3 protein. The data contain 910,000 or so distinct CDR3 sequences, just over 50% of them singletons. The clonotype comes from a woman aged 55-70 years in good health. Sequences were obtained from blood. The V gene is TRBV5-6, the J gene TRBJ1-4; no clear D gene. CDR3 protein: CASSRPPEAELFF. The DNA for the CDR3 is TGTGCCAGCAGCAGACCCCCGGAGGCAGAACTGTTTTTT.